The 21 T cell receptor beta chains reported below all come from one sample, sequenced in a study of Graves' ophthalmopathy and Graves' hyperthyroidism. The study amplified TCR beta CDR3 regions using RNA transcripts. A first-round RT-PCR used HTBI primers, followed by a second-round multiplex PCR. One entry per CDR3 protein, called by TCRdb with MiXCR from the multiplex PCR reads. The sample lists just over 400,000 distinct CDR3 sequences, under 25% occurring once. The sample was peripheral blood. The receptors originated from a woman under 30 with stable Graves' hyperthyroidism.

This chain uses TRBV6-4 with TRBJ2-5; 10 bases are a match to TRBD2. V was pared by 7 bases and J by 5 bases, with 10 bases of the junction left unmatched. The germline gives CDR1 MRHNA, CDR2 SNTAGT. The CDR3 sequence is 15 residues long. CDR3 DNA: TGTGCCAGCAACCCTAGCGGGGGCCTGGGGGAGACCCAGTACTTC. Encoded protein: CASNPSGGLGETQYF.

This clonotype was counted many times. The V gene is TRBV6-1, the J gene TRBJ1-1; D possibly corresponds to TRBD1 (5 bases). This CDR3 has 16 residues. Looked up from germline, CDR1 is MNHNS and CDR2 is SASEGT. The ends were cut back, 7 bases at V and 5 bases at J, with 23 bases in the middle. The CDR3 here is CASTSLGGGGWTEAFF. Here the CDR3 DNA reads TGTGCCAGCACCTCCTTGGGGGGGGGAGGGTGGACTGAAGCTTTCTTT.

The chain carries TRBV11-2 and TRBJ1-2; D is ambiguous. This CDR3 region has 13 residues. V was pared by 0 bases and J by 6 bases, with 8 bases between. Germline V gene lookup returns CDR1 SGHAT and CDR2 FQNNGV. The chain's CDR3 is CASSLDLANGYTF. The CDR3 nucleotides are TGTGCCAGCAGCTTAGATCTCGCTAATGGCTACACCTTC. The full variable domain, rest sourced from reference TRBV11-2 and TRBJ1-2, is EAGVAQSPRYKIIEKRQSVAFWCNPISGHATLYWYQQILGQGPKLLIQFQNNGVVDDSQLPKDRFSAERLKGVDSTLKIQPAKLEDSAVYLCASSLDLANGYTFGSGTRLTVV.

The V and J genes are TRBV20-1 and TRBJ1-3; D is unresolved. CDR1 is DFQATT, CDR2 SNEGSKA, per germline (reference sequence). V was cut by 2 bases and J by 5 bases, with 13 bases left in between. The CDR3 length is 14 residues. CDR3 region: CSARRSGPRNTIYF. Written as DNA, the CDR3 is TGCAGTGCTAGACGGTCTGGTCCCAGAAACACCATATATTTT.

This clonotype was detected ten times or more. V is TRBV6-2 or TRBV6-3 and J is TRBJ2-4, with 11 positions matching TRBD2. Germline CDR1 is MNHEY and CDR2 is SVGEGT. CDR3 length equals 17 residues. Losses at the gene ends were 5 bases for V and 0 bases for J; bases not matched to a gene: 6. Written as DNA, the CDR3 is TGTGCCAGCAGTAAGGGACTAGCGGAGATAGCCAAAAACATTCAGTACTTC. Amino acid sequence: CASSKGLAEIAKNIQYF.

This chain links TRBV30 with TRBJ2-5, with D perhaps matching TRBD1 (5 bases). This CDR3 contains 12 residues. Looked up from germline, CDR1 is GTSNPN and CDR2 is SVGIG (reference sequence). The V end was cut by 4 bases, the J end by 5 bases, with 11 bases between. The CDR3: CAWTQNRETQYF. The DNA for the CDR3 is TGTGCCTGGACCCAAAACAGGGAGACCCAGTACTTC.

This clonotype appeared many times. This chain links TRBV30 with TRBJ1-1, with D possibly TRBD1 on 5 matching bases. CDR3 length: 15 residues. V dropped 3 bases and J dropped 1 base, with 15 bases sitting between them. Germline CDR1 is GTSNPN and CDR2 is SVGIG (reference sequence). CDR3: CAWSASPTANTEAFF. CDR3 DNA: TGTGCCTGGAGCGCGAGTCCGACAGCGAACACTGAAGCTTTCTTT.

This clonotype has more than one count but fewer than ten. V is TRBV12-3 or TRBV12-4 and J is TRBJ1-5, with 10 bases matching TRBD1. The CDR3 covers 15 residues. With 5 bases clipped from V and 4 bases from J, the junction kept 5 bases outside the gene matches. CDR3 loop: CASSETGQGNQPQHF. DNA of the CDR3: TGTGCCAGCAGTGAGACGGGACAGGGGAATCAGCCCCAGCATTTT.

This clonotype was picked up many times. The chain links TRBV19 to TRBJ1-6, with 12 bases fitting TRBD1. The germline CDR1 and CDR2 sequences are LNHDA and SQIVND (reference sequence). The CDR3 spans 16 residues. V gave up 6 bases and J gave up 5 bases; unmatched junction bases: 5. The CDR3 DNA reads TGTGCCAGTAGCCGGGACAGGGGGCGGAATAATTCACCCCTCCACTTT. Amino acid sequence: CASSRDRGRNNSPLHF.

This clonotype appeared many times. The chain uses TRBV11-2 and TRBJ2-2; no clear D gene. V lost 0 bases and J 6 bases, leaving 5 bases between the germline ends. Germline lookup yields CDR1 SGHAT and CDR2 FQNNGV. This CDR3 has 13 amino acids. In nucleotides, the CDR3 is TGTGCCAGCAGCTTAGATAGGGCCGGGGAGCTGTTTTTT. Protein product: CASSLDRAGELFF.

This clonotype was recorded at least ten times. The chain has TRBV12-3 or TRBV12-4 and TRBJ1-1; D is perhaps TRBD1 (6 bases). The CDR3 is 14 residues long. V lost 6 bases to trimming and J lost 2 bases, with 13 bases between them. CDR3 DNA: TGTGCCAGCAGAGGGGGTTTGGTCAACACTGAAGCTTTCTTT. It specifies CASRGGLVNTEAFF.

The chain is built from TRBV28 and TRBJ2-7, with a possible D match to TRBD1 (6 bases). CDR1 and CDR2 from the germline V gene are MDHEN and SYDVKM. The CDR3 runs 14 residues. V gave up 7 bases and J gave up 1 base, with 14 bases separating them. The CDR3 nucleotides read TGTGCCAGCAAGGGGGTGGGCCTTTCCTACGAGCAGTACTTC. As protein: CASKGVGLSYEQYF.

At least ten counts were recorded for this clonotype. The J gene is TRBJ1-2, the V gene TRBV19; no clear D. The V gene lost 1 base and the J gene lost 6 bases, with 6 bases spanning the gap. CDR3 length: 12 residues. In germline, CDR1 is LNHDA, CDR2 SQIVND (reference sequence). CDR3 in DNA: TGTGCCAGTAGTATAGCTGGTGATGGCTACACCTTC. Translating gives CASSIAGDGYTF.

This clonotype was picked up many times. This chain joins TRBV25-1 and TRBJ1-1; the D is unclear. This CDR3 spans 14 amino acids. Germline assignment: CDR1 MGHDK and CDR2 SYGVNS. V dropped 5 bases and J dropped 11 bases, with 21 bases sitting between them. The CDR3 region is CASSPNSPSLKAFF. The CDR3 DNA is TGTGCCAGCAGTCCTAATAGTCCCTCACTGAAGGCTTTCTTT.

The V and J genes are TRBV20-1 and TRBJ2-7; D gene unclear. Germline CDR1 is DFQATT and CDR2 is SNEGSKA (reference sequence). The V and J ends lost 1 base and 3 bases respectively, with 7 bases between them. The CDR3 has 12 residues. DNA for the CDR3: TGCAGTGCTAGAGGGCGAAGCTACGAGCAGTACTTC. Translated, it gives CSARGRSYEQYF.

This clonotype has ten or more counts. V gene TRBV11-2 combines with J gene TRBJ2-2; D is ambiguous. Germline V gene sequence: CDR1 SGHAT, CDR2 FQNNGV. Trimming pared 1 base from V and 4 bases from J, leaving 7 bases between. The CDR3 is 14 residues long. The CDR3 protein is CASSLALSTGELFF. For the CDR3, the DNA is TGTGCCAGCAGCTTAGCACTTTCCACCGGGGAGCTGTTTTTT.

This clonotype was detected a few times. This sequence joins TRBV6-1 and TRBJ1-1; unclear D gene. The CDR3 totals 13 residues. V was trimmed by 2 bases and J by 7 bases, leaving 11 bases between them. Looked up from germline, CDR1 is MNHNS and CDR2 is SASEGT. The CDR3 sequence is CASSELARREAFF. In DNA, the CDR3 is TGTGCCAGCAGTGAATTGGCCCGACGTGAAGCTTTCTTT.

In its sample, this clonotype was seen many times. In DNA form, the CDR3 reads TGTGCCAGCTCTGCGGGCAACACTGAAGCTTTCTTT. Its translation: CASSAGNTEAFF. J is TRBJ1-1 and V is TRBV28; no clear D. Per the germline V gene, CDR1 is MDHEN and CDR2 is SYDVKM. This CDR3 region has 12 residues. V lost 8 bases and J 2 bases, leaving 9 bases between the germline ends.

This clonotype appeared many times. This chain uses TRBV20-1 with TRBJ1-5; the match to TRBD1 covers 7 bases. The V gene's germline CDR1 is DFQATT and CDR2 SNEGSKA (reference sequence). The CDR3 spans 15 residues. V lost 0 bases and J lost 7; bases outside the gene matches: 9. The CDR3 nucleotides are TGCAGTGCTAGAGAAATACAGGGGCGGAGACAGCCCCAGCATTTT. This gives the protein CSAREIQGRRQPQHF.

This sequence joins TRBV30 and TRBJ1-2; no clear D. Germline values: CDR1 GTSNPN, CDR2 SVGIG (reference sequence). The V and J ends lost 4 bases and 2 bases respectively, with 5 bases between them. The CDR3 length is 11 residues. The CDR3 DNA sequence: TGTGCCTGGAATGAAAACTATGGCTACACCTTC. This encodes CAWNENYGYTF.

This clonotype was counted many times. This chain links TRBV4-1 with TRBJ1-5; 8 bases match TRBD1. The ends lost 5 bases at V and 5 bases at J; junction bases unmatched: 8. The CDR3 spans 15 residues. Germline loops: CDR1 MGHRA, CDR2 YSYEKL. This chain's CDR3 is CASSSGTGGDQPQHF. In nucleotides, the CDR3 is TGCGCCAGCAGCTCCGGGACAGGTGGGGATCAGCCCCAGCATTTT.